The subject of this entry is one T cell receptor (beta chain). Sequencing used immunoSEQ multiplex PCR; TCRdb keeps in-frame clones, though not all of them. The data contain 99,000 or so clones, roughly four fifths of them singletons. Germline V gives CDR1 SQVTM, CDR2 ANQGSEA. Trimming left V 6 bases short and J 4 bases short, with 15 bases between. The length of the CDR3 is 13 residues. These data come from a study of control samples from healthy donors and cancer patients. The receptor was isolated from a man aged 60 to 69 in good health. The V and J genes are TRBV29-1 and TRBJ1-2, with D possibly matching TRBD1 (6 bases). Sequencing was carried out using blood. CDR3 sequence reads: CSVGTGPSYGYTF. CDR3 DNA: TGCAGCGTCGGCACAGGGCCTAGCTATGGCTACACCTTC.